The table lists the clone carrying this T cell receptor beta chain with a few counts. What it binds is unknown. This entry belongs to a study of human T cells and chemical hapten exposure. At the level of the study: Per-sample TCR yield variability stemmed mainly from small pooled library volume differences.

CDR3 length: 17 residues. Germline V CDR1 and CDR2: LGHDT, YNNKEL (reference sequence). Between the trimmed V and J ends, which lost 0 bases and 0 bases, there was a span of 12 bases. Time point in this sample: healthy volunteer bleed at 6 weeks. RNA extraction used unfractionated whole blood as the source of total RNA. Unique molecular identifiers were attached to individual cDNA molecules within the library. Per the original methods: The number of TCRs in each sample had a median of about 100,000 and spanned about 23,224 to 700,000. TCRdb reanalysed the RACE reads using MiXCR and keeps one entry per CDR3 protein. The V and J calls here are based on TCRdb, not the publication. This repertoire shows around 70,000 distinct CDR3 sequences, about 6.5% found once; its top ten account for 3% to 4%. Study-wide results and caveats: High-frequency TCRs, those above 1 in 1000, stayed the same after DPC sensitization.

The sequencing input was whole blood. The receptor's source is a female donor in good health. Some clones in this sample may be carry-over from other donors' samples. This chain connects TRBV3-1 to TRBJ2-1; tentative D call: TRBD2 (5 bases). This chain's CDR3 is CASSQEVEGSSYNEQFF. CDR3 bases: TGTGCCAGCAGCCAAGAGGTTGAGGGTAGCTCCTACAATGAGCAGTTCTTC.